This TCR beta chain was found in a study of cytomegalovirus exposure and HLA in healthy donors (dated by TCRdb to about 2017). Turning to the overall study: In an earlier analysis of several hundred of the donors, about 270 Gb of sequence data and approximately 120 million unique TCR beta sequences from about 190 million T cells were reported. Roughly 300 gigabases of sequencing data and 80 million or so unique TCR sequences were included in an early release covering around 600 HLA-typed donors. Of the 398 genotyped donors, approximately 82% fell in the genetic ancestry cluster associated with self-reported Caucasian donors. The study was designed to test whether signatures of past pathogen exposure could be identified by cataloging public T cell receptors. Using immunosequencing, the study profiled T cell repertoires from fewer than 850 subjects and related those repertoires to cytomegalovirus serostatus. Besides the first cohort of 666 subjects, a separate validation cohort made up of 95 to 150 different subjects was used. High-throughput TCR immunosequencing, statistical association of individual TCRs with disease status, and machine learning were combined to predict cytomegalovirus infection status. A later analysis re-examined previously published TCR beta repertoires from more than 600 donors and added high-resolution HLA genotyping to investigate patterns of TCR occurrence. In the later analysis, no new phenotypic data were used to find candidate immune exposures; instead, reliance was placed on TCR beta sequences and their occurrence across donors. In an earlier analysis of over 550 of the donors, high-throughput TCR beta sequencing was used to judge whether each TCR beta V gene segment behaved as functional or pseudogenic. Donor age, sex, ethnicity and CMV serostatus were compiled alongside the repertoire data. A later genetic analysis took genome-wide SNP genotypes for about 60% of the roughly 670 donors and used that subset as a discovery cohort. Every discovery cohort repertoire had been produced on one sequencing platform. HLA typing covered class I and class II loci at four-digit resolution. Typing coverage differed by locus: A, B, C, DRB1 and DQB1 were typed in roughly 620-630 donors, DQA1 in about 500, DPA1 in 600 to 610, and DPB1 in just under 490. Because of strong linkage in the cohort, a handful of DR-DQ haplotypes were treated as single units for association and clustering. On average, roughly 250,000 unique TCR beta nucleotide sequences were sequenced per donor among 398 genotyped donors of the cohort, with around 19% of those sequences being non-productive. Paper-wide results and their limitations: In a later analysis, most CMV-associated TCR beta chains were found to appear HLA-restricted, with HLA associations seemingly driven largely by CMV exposure. A cluster of highly shared sequence variants was judged likely to be a technical artifact of the sequencing pipeline. The only immune exposure information available for the cohort was CMV serostatus. In a later analysis, the rate of TCR association differed among HLA loci, with DRB1 alleles having the most associated TCRs and HLA-C alleles having the fewest. Three of the identified cytomegalovirus-associated TCR beta chains were confirmed in vitro to be specific for cytomegalovirus antigens. V-gene and J-gene trimming of TCR beta chains was associated with a missense DCLRE1C variant in a later genetic analysis, and the association was replicated in an independent cohort. Specific HLA alleles were associated with 16,951 TCR beta sequences at a false discovery rate of 0.05 in a later analysis. About 15 rarely observed V segments, including chromosome 9 orphons, were excluded from the earlier analysis of approximately 500 of the donors because counts were too low. Compared with the roughly 700-donor mean, donors in an Asian-associated ancestry cluster had fewer N-insertions in productive TCRs, according to a later genetic analysis. Because HLA typing was missing for some donors at each locus, association tests included only the typed subset. The authors suggested that the approach could potentially be generalized to other disease states and immunological phenotypes. The cohort was sequenced for TCR beta chains only, and without alpha or paired-chain data the features that could be detected were limited. Several of the top co-occurrence clusters appeared to be linked to parvovirus B19, influenza, CMV and Epstein-Barr virus, according to a later analysis. A further reported finding was that TCR beta sequences accurately predicted the HLA-A and HLA-B alleles for most subjects in the first cohort. The classifier was reported to diagnose cytomegalovirus status with high specificity and sensitivity in both the original cohort and the validation cohort. When HLA alleles, especially DR and DQ, strongly co-occurred, attributing TCR associations to individual alleles was difficult. The presence/absence analyses assumed that sequencing depth was roughly uniform across donors, and that assumption may not be true. Correlated functional status among segregating V segments might reflect linkage disequilibrium, but an unknown experimental factor could not be ruled out. In an earlier analysis of roughly 500 of the donors, most TCR beta V segments appeared in productive rearrangements about 90% or about 30% of the time, broadly matching IMGT annotations. While some public TCRs were present in many individuals, most TCR sequences turned up only very rarely across donors. The study listed 150 to 200 TCR beta chains as associated with cytomegalovirus. Compared with equally common non-associated chains, HLA-associated TCR beta chains in a later analysis were more clonally expanded and had lower generation probabilities.

This clone appeared a single time. What this receptor recognizes is not known. No much larger clonotype is one base removed from it; base qualities were not supplied. In total, just over 650 healthy bone marrow donors made up the cohort. At the time of sampling, all cohort members were nominally healthy, though unrecorded immune exposures were likely present. The donor tested CMV seropositive and was one of the 289 seropositive cohort members. Every donor gave a peripheral blood sample, and the peripheral blood mononuclear cells from that sample were used for TCR beta sequencing. The Qiagen DNeasy Blood Extraction Kit was used to extract genomic DNA from the blood cell samples. The library was built by means of the immunoSEQ multiplex PCR assay. For the multiplex PCR, a mixture combining 60 forward primers for TCR Vbeta segments and 13 reverse primers for TCR Jbeta segments was used. The CDR3 region of rearranged TCR beta genes was amplified from genomic DNA with a multiplex PCR assay. The amplified TCR beta libraries were sequenced on the Illumina HiSeq System as 87-base-pair reads. Per the authors' processing: A later analysis tallied 70 million to 100 million unique TCR beta chains across the 640 or so repertoires, and approximately 12 million of those chains were shared by two or more donors. Raw reads were error-corrected and collapsed into unique sequences by a nearest-neighbor algorithm in which closely related sequences were merged to remove PCR and sequencing errors. Alignment of CDR3 sequences to IMGT reference sequences was used to assign V, D and J gene segments. For a sequence to be retained, a match of at least six nucleotides was required to both a V gene segment and a J gene segment. A rearrangement counted as productive if the CDR3 had no stop codons and remained in frame with V and J, and every other rearrangement counted as non-productive. Following IMGT convention, CDR3 was defined as the stretch from the second conserved V-encoded cysteine to the conserved J-encoded phenylalanine. Sequences without an unambiguous match to a single V gene segment were excluded from the earlier analysis of several hundred of the donors. In an earlier analysis of a few hundred of the donors, V segments were called functional above 56.7% productive rearrangements and were called segregating when the between-donor standard deviation exceeded 5%. A statistical classification framework was built for diagnosing cytomegalovirus status from the catalog of TCR beta chain sequences. V and J gene assignment, in a later analysis, came from comparing TCR nucleotide sequences with IMGT/GENE-DB human TR gene sequences. Using the TCRdist pipeline, a later analysis assigned CDR3 sequences along with most-parsimonious VDJ recombination scenarios. In a later analysis, each TCR beta chain was defined by its CDR3 amino acid sequence together with its V-gene family, and reads without a unique V-gene family were excluded. As a way to deal with suspected cross-contamination and a sequencing artifact, a later analysis dropped more than 500 nucleotide sequences that were highly shared and had low generation probability. In a later analysis, a clonal expansion index was calculated for each public chain from normalized within-repertoire ranks of inferred template counts. In a later analysis, generation probabilities were computed with a VDJ recombination model fitted to out-of-frame rearrangements, and the resulting probabilities were checked against IGoR. A later analysis scored TCR-TCR, TCR-HLA and TCR-CMV co-occurrence with hypergeometric tests, applying a repertoire-size bias correction to TCR pairs. In a later analysis, false discovery rates were estimated by permuting HLA or CMV assignments 20 times. In a later analysis, co-occurring TCRs were grouped with DBSCAN, and TCRdist sequence similarity was added when clustering was performed within HLA-allele-positive subsets. Repertoires with fewer than 30,000 or more than 120,000 public chains, plus five repertoires with anomalous nucleotide sharing, were excluded from co-occurrence clustering. TCRdb re-hosts the immuneACCESS table, in-frame sequences only. Its copies lack some clones; in the studies checked, an unresolved V gene accounts for under half of them, and the cause for the rest is not known. Clonal size and the V and J genes are those of that table, whereas D and trimming came from the DNA. The sample table lists about 76,000 clones, over 75% of them with a count of one. Just under 2.5% of the sample is held by the ten biggest clonotypes.

Sample: PBMCs. The clonotype was recovered from a male donor in good health and CMV-seropositive.

Here is the DNA: TGTGCCAGCAGCTCCGGTGGTTTGGGGGCCTCAGGCGAGCAGTACTTC. Its coded protein is CASSSGGLGASGEQYF. The chain is assembled from TRBV28 and TRBJ2-5; a weak D assignment points to TRBD1 (6 bases agree). The J call may be faulty, since TRBJ2-7 better matches the DNA end. The CDR3 measures 16 amino acids from cysteine to phenylalanine. Solely the CDR3 DNA is kept, with 48 bases framed from the first base. The germline V gene encodes CDR1 MDHEN and CDR2 SYDVKM.